The sequence of this T cell receptor beta chain was determined in a study of blood T cell repertoires in COVID-19 (dated by TCRdb to the early 2020s). Study-level background: Samples from collaborators originated in the United States, Italy and Spain and spanned both the acute and convalescent phases of COVID-19. The material from the prospective study consisted of cDNA or gDNA derived from T cells, B-cell-depleted T cells, or PBMCs. Deeply sampled blood TCRbeta repertoires from subjects exposed to, actively infected with, or recovered from COVID-19 were included in the dataset. The repertoires were made available in a free public database intended to serve as a resource for research on the immune response to SARS-CoV-2. Samples were obtained from the ongoing ImmuneRACE study (first 160 participants) and from 1,254 subjects provided by 6 global collaborators. A de-identified subject ID, COVID-19 status, age in years and sex were almost always included in the sample metadata. Where available, HLA class I and class II types were taken from metadata supplied by the sample provider and were not determined by assay-based typing.

Study-wide findings and limitations: Clinical and demographic metadata were provided uncurated, with the amount varying by source and participant.

At one collaborating source in Seattle, patients were enrolled during active infection and were followed longitudinally through the course of disease. Whole blood was collected in K2EDTA tubes by collaborating institutions according to the institutions' own protocols. For TCRbeta analysis, collaborators shipped samples in one of three forms: frozen whole blood, isolated PBMCs, or DNA extracted from either of those sample types. In its sample, this clone was seen a few times. Its specific antigen is unknown. Base qualities are missing; no much larger clone stands one base away. V and J are truncated by 3 bases and 1 base respectively, leaving an intervening sequence of 15 bases. There are 16 amino acids in the CDR3, from cysteine to phenylalanine inclusive. Only CDR3 DNA remains: 48 bases, in frame from the first base. CDR1 MDHEN and CDR2 SYDVKM are derived from the germline V gene. TCRbeta CDR3 regions were amplified from genomic DNA by means of the immunoSEQ Assay, a bias-controlled multiplex PCR. Under the source paper's analysis protocol: The number of nucleated cells in each sample was estimated by amplification of reference gene primers within the assay. To quantify the absolute abundance of each unique TCRbeta CDR3 rearrangement, sequence reads were collapsed and filtered. For each sample, productive Simpson clonality was calculated as the square root of Simpson's diversity index over productive rearrangements. Not all clones reach the TCRdb copy of this immuneACCESS table, which keeps in-frame sequences only. Checked studies attribute under half of the gap to unresolved V genes and leave the rest unexplained. The DNA was the basis for D and trimming; V, J and clone size are from that table. Counted in this sample were over 150,000 clones; approximately 85% of them appeared once. Roughly 0.6% of the sample comes from the top ten.

The sequenced material came from peripheral blood. The chain couples TRBV28 to TRBJ1-1, with TRBD1 tentatively as D gene (5 bases match). This receptor was identified in a man aged 55-75 years with COVID-19, enrolled during active disease. The CDR3 region: CASSFFQGQGNTEAFF. In nucleotide form, the sequence is TGTGCCAGCAGTTTTTTCCAAGGCCAGGGGAACACTGAAGCTTTCTTT.